This TCR beta chain was identified during a study of radiation and T cells in renal cell carcinoma. Some clones are missing from TCRdb's copy, which holds only in-frame ones; the method was immunoSEQ multiplex PCR. This table holds around 170,000 clones, about 88% found once. CDR1 MNHEY and CDR2 SVGAGI come from the germline V gene. This CDR3 spans 12 amino acids. The V end was cut by 4 bases, the J end by 5 bases, with 8 bases between. Time point here: blood 4 weeks post-SBRT, at nephrectomy. Described treatment: 15 Gy SBRT to primary tumor, nephrectomy 4 weeks later. This clone was detected only a few times.

The chain joins TRBV6-5 to TRBJ1-1; unclear D gene. Sequences were derived from blood, sampled from a patient whose treatment included radiotherapy and nephrectomy. This TCR came from a woman between 50 and 59 years old with renal cell carcinoma. CDR3 bases: TGTGCCAGCAGTTCAGTGGGAACTGAAGCTTTCTTT. Translating it yields CASSSVGTEAFF.